This entry lists 10 T cell receptor beta chains sequenced from one sample in a study of T-cell reconstitution after alpha-beta-depleted transplantation in children. TCRbeta library preparation incorporated unique molecular identifiers. TCRdb recomputed calls from the PCR reads with MiXCR, one row per CDR3 protein. The sample contains over 150,000 distinct CDR3 sequences, 14% to 15% of which appear only once. Sequenced here: PBMCs from the stem cell graft donor, sampled from the stem cell graft. The receptors come from a human donor who donated a stem cell graft to a child with acute lymphoblastic leukemia.

This clonotype was seen more than once but under ten times. V gene TRBV7-8 combines with J gene TRBJ2-2; 7 positions match TRBD1. Germline-derived CDR1 and CDR2 are SGHVS and FQNEAQ. V shed 6 bases and J 5 bases; nucleotides not matched to a gene: 6. The CDR3 runs to 14 residues. CDR3 sequence: CASRPRGRTGELFF. Written as DNA, the CDR3 is TGTGCCAGCAGGCCGAGGGGGCGGACCGGGGAGCTGTTTTTT. The entire variable domain, with the rest obtained from reference TRBV7-8 and TRBJ2-2, is as follows: GAGVSQSPRYKVAKRGQDVALRCDPISGHVSLFWYQQALGQGPEFLTYFQNEAQLDKSGLPSDRFFAERPEGSVSTLKIQRTQQEDSAVYLCASRPRGRTGELFFGEGSRLTVL.

The table lists this clonotype with many counts. J is TRBJ2-7 and V is TRBV29-1; D remains unclear. Trimming shortened V by 3 bases and J by 3 bases, and 12 bases separated the two germline ends. CDR1 is SQVTM and CDR2 is ANQGSEA in the germline V gene. This CDR3 is built from 13 residues. Here the CDR3 reads CSVEAGPLYEQYF. The CDR3 region has the DNA TGCAGCGTTGAGGCAGGCCCCCTCTACGAGCAGTACTTC.

Remarks on this clonotype: This sequence may be a read error, since a much larger clone differs from it by one base. The rearrangement uses TRBV18 and TRBJ1-2; TRBD1 matches at 10 bases. The length of the CDR3 is 19 residues. CDR1 is KGHSH and CDR2 is LQKENI in the germline V gene. Unmatched junction bases numbered 15, after V lost 3 bases and J lost 2 bases. CDR3 coding DNA: TGTGCCAGCTCACCGCGATCCCGGGACAGGGGCCGCCCGAACTATGGCTACACCTTC. Protein product: CASSPRSRDRGRPNYGYTF.

This clonotype was detected many times. The rearrangement uses TRBV11-2 and TRBJ2-1; D not certain. Trimming removed 3 bases at V and 7 bases at J, with 13 bases between. Germline lookup yields CDR1 SGHAT and CDR2 FQNNGV. The CDR3 runs to 14 residues. CDR3 protein: CASSFKVEGNEQFF. Written as DNA, the CDR3 is TGTGCCAGCAGCTTCAAGGTAGAAGGTAATGAGCAGTTCTTC.

This clonotype was counted ten times or more. The chain combines TRBV11-2 with TRBJ2-1; 10 bases match TRBD2. The CDR3 length is 15 residues. CDR1 is SGHAT, CDR2 FQNNGV, per germline. V dropped 6 bases and J dropped 5; count of bases not matched to a gene: 7. CDR3 coding DNA: TGTGCCAGCAGTTTTACTAGCGGGATAAACAATGAGCAGTTCTTC. Amino acids: CASSFTSGINNEQFF.

This clonotype showed up many times. The chain links TRBV5-1 to TRBJ2-1; the match to TRBD2 covers 7 bases. The length of the CDR3 is 17 residues. The germline CDR1 and CDR2 sequences are SGHRS and YFSETQ. Losses at the gene ends were 0 bases for V and 0 bases for J; bases not matched to a gene: 6. CDR3 DNA sequence: TGCGCCAGCAGCTTGGGGAGTCTAGCGGCCTCCTACAATGAGCAGTTCTTC. Protein sequence: CASSLGSLAASYNEQFF.

V is TRBV7-9 and J is TRBJ2-7, with 9 bases matching TRBD2. Germline V CDR1 and CDR2: SEHNR, FQNEAQ (reference sequence). The J segment lost 6 bases and the V segment lost 0 bases, leaving 9 bases of the junction unmatched. The CDR3 totals 16 residues. The CDR3 protein is CASSLALSGRRSEQYF. CDR3 DNA: TGTGCCAGCAGCTTAGCGCTTAGCGGGAGAAGATCCGAGCAGTACTTC.

The V gene is TRBV24-1, the J gene TRBJ2-7; possibly TRBD1 or TRBD2 for D (5 bases each). Trimming took off 4 bases at V and 3 bases at J, with 18 bases between the two ends. The CDR3 runs to 16 residues. CDR1 KGHDR and CDR2 SFDVKD come from the germline V gene. CDR3 protein: CATSDLSFRDVYEQYF. The DNA of the CDR3 is TGTGCCACCAGTGACCTCAGTTTCCGGGACGTCTACGAGCAGTACTTC.

The chain is built from TRBV20-1 and TRBJ1-1, with D unresolved. Between the trimmed V and J ends, which lost 1 base and 5 bases, there was a span of 8 bases. The CDR3 loop spans 12 amino acids. CDR1 is DFQATT, CDR2 SNEGSKA, per germline (reference sequence). The CDR3 here is CSARAPQTEAFF. CDR3 DNA sequence: TGCAGTGCTAGAGCGCCCCAAACTGAAGCTTTCTTT.

The table lists this clonotype with many counts. The genes are TRBV7-2 and TRBJ2-2; a weak D match, TRBD1 (7 bases). The germline gives CDR1 SGHTA, CDR2 FQGNSA. There are 16 residues in the CDR3. V shed 1 base and J shed 13 bases, with 22 bases lying between them. The CDR3 loop is CASSLVGGGAKPGLFF. The CDR3 nucleotides read TGTGCCAGCAGCTTAGTAGGAGGGGGCGCAAAGCCGGGGCTGTTTTTT.